A single T cell receptor (beta chain) is shown here with its context. The CDR3 loop spans 13 amino acids. V gave up 7 bases and J gave up 2 bases; unmatched junction bases: 5. Germline CDR1 GTSNPN, CDR2 SVGIG (reference sequence). This entry comes from a study of regulatory T cells in long-lasting Graves disease. Construction of TCR beta libraries relied on iRepertoire HTBI primers and on Arm-PCR targeting CDR3 regions. A single record per CDR3 protein comes from TCRdb applying MiXCR to the multiplex PCR reads. The sample contains about 440,000 distinct CDR3 sequences, about 16% of which appear only once. Documented time point: newly diagnosed GD, antithyroid drugs for less than 3 months. PBMCs were the source of the RNA used for TCR sequencing. This same sample was also taken into another study, of T cells in Graves' hyperthyroidism and ophthalmopathy.

The chain combines TRBV30 with TRBJ1-3; TRBD1 agrees at 7 bases. The sequenced sample was peripheral blood mononuclear cells (PBMCs), obtained at new diagnosis, from a patient treated with antithyroid drugs. This clonotype was sampled from a woman aged 25 to 39 with Graves disease. CDR3: CAYGTVAGNTIYF. The CDR3 DNA is TGTGCCTACGGGACAGTCGCTGGAAACACCATATATTTT.